This T cell receptor (beta chain) is from a study of monozygotic twins with inflammatory bowel disease. Molecular identifiers with 6-nucleotide sample barcodes were added during cDNA synthesis via template switching. Reanalyzing the 5' RACE reads, TCRdb keeps one entry per CDR3 protein, without DNA. Recorded for this sample: 400,000 to 500,000 distinct CDR3 sequences. Broader study findings: For IBD, no single strong associated signal or clonotype was supported. Fewer clonotypes were shared with others by IBD patients than by healthy twins, especially with disease activity.

The CDR3 totals 18 residues. The germline gives CDR1 KGHSH, CDR2 LQKENI. For this clonotype: Its matching antigen is unknown.

The V and J genes are TRBV18 and TRBJ1-2; TCRdb's D gene call, TRBD1, goes unchecked for lack of DNA. This sequence was found in a human donor with ulcerative colitis or Crohn's disease, or a healthy co-twin of an affected twin (not recorded which). Sequenced input: blood. The CDR3 loop reads CASSSRQGIKIRAAGYTF.